Listed below are T cell receptor beta chains from one sample, sequenced in a study of PD-L1 blockade in urothelial cancer. Assay used: immunoSEQ multiplex PCR; TCRdb lists only in-frame clones, some missing. The table includes around 87,000 clones, approximately 82% detected once. The sequencing used PBMCs, collected around atezolizumab (anti-PD-L1) treatment. The receptors were sampled from a man between 70 and 80 years old with urothelial cancer. The CDR3 runs from the conserved cysteine through the conserved F or W. The D gene is left open where the match is weak. Rows may omit the clone size; those that give it use once, few, many or a size class.

size	D	V	J	CDR3	DNA
NA	NA	TRBV5-4	TRBJ2-3	CASSFGRSTDTQYF	TGTGCCAGCAGCTTTGGCAGGAGCACAGATACGCAGTATTTT
NA	TRBD1	TRBV7-9	TRBJ1-5	CASSLRGGGNQPQHF	TGTGCCAGCAGCTTACGAGGGGGCGGCAATCAGCCCCAGCATTTT
NA	NA	TRBV2	TRBJ1-6	CASSGQTYNSPLHF	TGTGCCAGCAGTGGACAGACATATAATTCACCCCTCCACTTT
NA	NA	TRBV7-3	TRBJ2-3	CASSRGGRDTQYF	TGTGCCAGCAGCCGCGGGGGCCGAGATACGCAGTATTTT
NA	NA	TRBV7-2	TRBJ2-5	CASSPQSGLQETQYF	TGTGCCAGCAGTCCACAGTCGGGGTTACAAGAGACCCAGTACTTC
NA	NA	TRBV7-9	TRBJ2-5	CASSPGGTRETQYF	TGTGCCAGCAGCCCAGGGGGGACCCGGGAGACCCAGTACTTC
NA	TRBD1	TRBV5-1	TRBJ2-4	CASSDLQGAGNIQYF	TGCGCCAGCAGCGACCTACAGGGGGCGGGGAACATTCAGTACTTC
once	NA	TRBV2	TRBJ1-4	CASRKKEGGEKLFF	TGTGCCAGCAGGAAAAAGGAGGGTGGTGAAAAACTGTTTTTT
NA	TRBD1	TRBV2	TRBJ1-5	CASSDGTGHQPQHF	TGTGCCAGCAGTGATGGGACAGGGCATCAGCCCCAGCATTTT
few	NA	TRBV7-3	TRBJ1-1	CASSLSSGGTEAFF	TGTGCCAGCAGCTTAAGCTCGGGGGGCACTGAAGCTTTCTTT
NA	NA	TRBV6-5	TRBJ2-7	CASSYRGQTSREQYF	TGTGCCAGCAGTTACCGAGGACAGACCTCTCGGGAGCAGTACTTC
once	NA	TRBV5-6	TRBJ2-7	CASSLAGSSDEQYF	TGTGCCAGCAGCTTGGCCGGCTCTAGCGACGAGCAGTACTTC
NA	TRBD1	TRBV7-2	TRBJ2-2	CASSSRGRPTGELFF	TGTGCCAGCAGCTCAAGGGGGCGGCCCACCGGGGAGCTGTTTTTT
NA	NA	TRBV2	TRBJ2-3	CASCPGSRTDTQYF	TGTGCCAGCTGCCCGGGGAGCCGCACAGATACGCAGTATTTT
NA	NA	TRBV2	TRBJ2-3	CASRRRGRADTQYF	TGTGCCAGCAGGAGGAGGGGGCGTGCAGATACGCAGTATTTT
NA	TRBD1	TRBV9	TRBJ1-2	CASSAPPSGTGGLHYGYTF	TGTGCCAGCAGCGCCCCCCCCTCCGGGACAGGGGGCTTGCACTATGGCTACACCTTC
few	NA	TRBV2	TRBJ2-2	CASTLDSDGELFF	TGTGCCAGCACCCTGGACAGCGACGGGGAGCTGTTTTTT
few	NA	TRBV11-3	TRBJ2-2	CASSPRQAVNTGELFF	TGTGCCAGCAGCCCCCGACAAGCGGTGAACACCGGGGAGCTGTTTTTT
NA	NA	TRBV11-3	TRBJ2-2	CASGQFQGGTGELFF	TGTGCCAGCGGGCAGTTTCAGGGCGGCACCGGGGAGCTGTTTTTT
NA	NA	TRBV6-5	TRBJ1-4	CASKTGSEKLFF	TGTGCCAGCAAAACAGGGAGTGAAAAACTGTTTTTT
NA	TRBD2	TRBV11-2	TRBJ2-1	CASSLEGRGLADLHYNEQFF	TGTGCCAGCAGCTTAGAGGGGAGGGGACTAGCGGACCTGCACTACAATGAGCAGTTCTTC
few	TRBD1	TRBV19	TRBJ1-1	CASSTRTGGGAFF	TGTGCCAGTAGTACCCGGACAGGAGGCGGAGCTTTCTTT
NA	NA	TRBV19	TRBJ1-1	CASSATANTEAFF	TGTGCCAGTAGTGCTACAGCGAACACTGAAGCTTTCTTT
NA	NA	TRBV11-3	TRBJ2-3	CASSLVTGGRTDTQYF	TGTGCCAGCAGCTTAGTGACCGGGGGGCGGACAGATACGCAGTATTTT
NA	NA	TRBV5-1	TRBJ2-1	CASSPSGGSYNEQFF	TGCGCCAGCAGCCCCTCCGGGGGCTCCTACAATGAGCAGTTCTTC
NA	NA	TRBV6-5	TRBJ1-1	CASSYAGTEAFF	TGTGCCAGCAGTTACGCGGGGACTGAAGCTTTCTTT
NA	TRBD2	TRBV2	TRBJ2-1	CASSGASGEGNEQFF	TGTGCCAGCAGTGGGGCTAGCGGGGAGGGTAATGAGCAGTTCTTC
NA	NA	TRBV11-3	TRBJ2-1	CASSLEGASSDEQFF	TGTGCCAGCAGCTTAGAAGGGGCTAGTTCGGATGAGCAGTTCTTC
NA	NA	TRBV2	TRBJ1-4	CASSGEGRNEKLFF	TGTGCCAGCAGTGGGGAGGGACGGAATGAAAAACTGTTTTTT
once	TRBD2	TRBV4-1	TRBJ2-1	CASSHIAGATYNEQFF	TGCGCCAGCAGCCACATAGCGGGGGCGACGTACAATGAGCAGTTCTTC
NA	TRBD1	TRBV5-4	TRBJ1-5	CASSLQGGNQPQHF	TGTGCCAGCAGCTTACAGGGGGGCAATCAGCCCCAGCATTTT
NA	NA	TRBV4-2	TRBJ1-1	CASSQDMTENTEAFF	TGTGCCAGCAGCCAAGATATGACAGAGAACACTGAAGCTTTCTTT
NA	NA	TRBV5-8	TRBJ1-2	CASSLVVGSSYGYTF	TGTGCCAGCAGCTTGGTTGTGGGGAGCTCCTATGGCTACACCTTC
once	NA	TRBV19	TRBJ1-4	CASSPQGAFSEKLFF	TGTGCCAGTAGTCCACAGGGCGCTTTCTCTGAAAAACTGTTTTTT
NA	TRBD2	TRBV19	TRBJ2-7	CASSPSRTSGYSYEQYF	TGTGCCAGTAGCCCTTCCCGGACTAGCGGGTACTCCTACGAGCAGTACTTC
once	TRBD1	TRBV6-6	TRBJ1-5	CASSYRTGENQPQHF	TGTGCCAGCAGTTACCGGACAGGCGAGAATCAGCCCCAGCATTTT
NA	NA	TRBV5-1	TRBJ1-5	CASSLSGPPGPQHF	TGCGCCAGCAGCTTGTCAGGGCCTCCGGGGCCCCAGCATTTT
NA	NA	TRBV21-1	TRBJ2-7	CASSSRAVCEQYF	TGTGCCAGCAGCTCGCGCGCGGTTTGCGAGCAGTACTTC
NA	TRBD2	TRBV12-5	TRBJ2-5	CASGSRDIEGLAGVETQYF	TGTGCTAGTGGTTCCCGGGACATTGAGGGACTAGCGGGAGTGGAGACCCAGTACTTC
NA	TRBD1	TRBV10-3	TRBJ2-7	CAINTGTGAYEQYF	TGTGCCATCAACACCGGGACAGGGGCCTACGAGCAGTACTTC
NA	NA	TRBV4-3	TRBJ2-5	CASSHGYQETQYF	TGCGCCAGCAGCCACGGGTACCAAGAGACCCAGTACTTC
NA	TRBD2	TRBV5-1	TRBJ2-1	CASSIAGGHNNEQFF	TGCGCCAGCAGCATAGCGGGGGGACACAACAATGAGCAGTTCTTC
NA	NA	TRBV28	TRBJ1-5	CASTFDSWGNQPQHF	TGTGCCAGCACCTTCGACTCGTGGGGCAATCAGCCCCAGCATTTT
once	NA	TRBV30	TRBJ1-4	CAWSVLINEKLFF	TGTGCCTGGAGTGTACTGATAAATGAAAAACTGTTTTTT
NA	NA	TRBV7-9	TRBJ2-7	CASSLGSSSYEQYF	TGTGCCAGCAGCTTAGGCAGTTCCTCCTACGAGCAGTACTTC
few	TRBD1	TRBV29-1	TRBJ1-1	CSVENPGTGRTEAFF	TGCAGCGTTGAAAACCCCGGGACAGGCAGGACTGAAGCTTTCTTT
once	NA	TRBV20-1	TRBJ1-2	CSARVGGRYTF	TGCAGTGCTAGAGTCGGGGGTCGCTACACCTTC
NA	TRBD1	TRBV6-5	TRBJ1-1	CASSYRAGGTETEAFF	TGTGCCAGCAGTTACCGGGCAGGGGGCACGGAGACTGAAGCTTTCTTT
NA	NA	TRBV7-2	TRBJ1-1	CASSLAGGTNTEAFF	TGTGCCAGCAGCTTAGCGGGGGGTACTAACACTGAAGCTTTCTTT
few	NA	TRBV29-1	TRBJ2-1	CSVSGGLPWDEQFF	TGCAGCGTTTCTGGGGGACTCCCTTGGGATGAGCAGTTCTTC
once	NA	TRBV28	TRBJ1-1	CASNSYGGKTEAFF	TGTGCCAGCAACTCTTACGGGGGAAAGACTGAAGCTTTCTTT
NA	NA	TRBV7-3	TRBJ1-1	CASSFVGGDTEAFF	TGTGCCAGCAGCTTTGTGGGGGGGGACACTGAAGCTTTCTTT
NA	TRBD1	TRBV30	TRBJ1-1	CAWSVQGQMEAFF	TGTGCCTGGAGTGTACAGGGACAGATGGAAGCTTTCTTT
NA	TRBD1	TRBV5-1	TRBJ2-2	CASSTTGVGAGELFF	TGCGCCAGCAGCACGACAGGGGTTGGGGCCGGGGAGCTGTTTTTT
NA	TRBD1	TRBV2	TRBJ1-1	CASSGQGWTEAFF	TGTGCCAGCAGTGGACAGGGATGGACTGAAGCTTTCTTT